This is a list of T cell receptor beta chains from one sample in a study of blood T cell repertoires in COVID-19. Method: immunoSEQ multiplex PCR; TCRdb's copy keeps in-frame clones and lacks some. The table has 300,000 to 400,000 clones, approximately 91% seen once. The sample comprised peripheral blood. The origin of the receptors is a woman between 65 and 79 years old with COVID-19, enrolled during active disease. CDR3s include the opening cysteine and the closing phenylalanine or tryptophan. The order of the fields is CDR3 length, J gene, D gene, V gene, clone size, CDR3 DNA, CDR3 protein. The D gene is left open where the match is weak. Some rows mark clone size as missing; the rest say once, few, many or name a class of expanded clone.

13	TRBJ2-5	NA	TRBV29-1	NA	TGCAGCGTCCTGGACAGCTTCCAAGAGACCCAGTACTTC	CSVLDSFQETQYF
14	TRBJ2-3	TRBD2	TRBV19	NA	TGTGCCAGTAGTCTGGGCGGGGGGACAGATACGCAGTATTTT	CASSLGGGTDTQYF
13	TRBJ1-2	TRBD1	TRBV11-2	NA	TGTGCCAGCAGCTCCGGGACAGGACAAGGCTACACCTTC	CASSSGTGQGYTF
13	TRBJ2-7	NA	TRBV5-8	few	TGTGCCAGCAGCCGGTTAAAAAGCTACGAGCAGTACTTC	CASSRLKSYEQYF
12	TRBJ1-1	TRBD1	TRBV30	NA	TGTGCCTGGAGTCCCGAACAGGGGGCGACTTTCTTT	CAWSPEQGATFF
15	TRBJ2-5	TRBD1	TRBV18	NA	TGTGCCAGCTCACCTTTTAGGACAGGGGAAGAGACCCAGTACTTC	CASSPFRTGEETQYF
14	TRBJ1-2	NA	TRBV28	NA	TGTGCCAGCAGTATGCGGGGGCGGATCTATGGCTACACCTTC	CASSMRGRIYGYTF
16	TRBJ2-2	NA	TRBV12-1	NA	TGTGCCAGCAGCTTTGAGTCTAGCGGGGGTACCGGGGAGCTGTTTTTT	CASSFESSGGTGELFF
13	TRBJ1-1	TRBD1	TRBV29-1	few	TGCAGCGTGGACAGGGGGCAGAACACTGAAGCTTTCTTT	CSVDRGQNTEAFF
14	TRBJ2-6	NA	TRBV5-1	once	TGCGCCAGCAGCTTAAACACTGGGGCCAACGTCCTGACTTTC	CASSLNTGANVLTF
18	TRBJ2-3	TRBD2	TRBV9	NA	TGTGCCAGCAGCGATGGGACTAGCGGGGGGCTGGGGACAGATACGCAGTATTTT	CASSDGTSGGLGTDTQYF
15	TRBJ1-1	TRBD1	TRBV27	NA	TGTGCCAGCAGTTTGGACAGGAGCTTGAACACTGAAGCTTTCTTT	CASSLDRSLNTEAFF
13	TRBJ2-4	NA	TRBV29-1	NA	TGCAGCGTTGAAAGAGGTGGCAAAAACATTCAGTACTTC	CSVERGGKNIQYF
13	TRBJ1-2	TRBD1	TRBV6-5	NA	TGTGCCAGCAGCCTACAGGGGGAAAGGGGCTACACCTTC	CASSLQGERGYTF
15	TRBJ1-1	TRBD1	TRBV27	NA	TGTGCCAGCAGAAGAGGACAGGTAATGAACACTGAAGCTTTCTTT	CASRRGQVMNTEAFF
13	TRBJ1-3	NA	TRBV11-2	NA	TGTGCCAGCAGCTTCGGCGGGGATTACACCATATATTTT	CASSFGGDYTIYF
15	TRBJ2-6	NA	TRBV29-1	NA	TGCAGCGCCGAGGGATGGCTCTCTGGGGCCAACGTCCTGACTTTC	CSAEGWLSGANVLTF
15	TRBJ1-2	TRBD1	TRBV7-2	NA	TGTGCCAGCAGCCGGGACAGGGGGCCCGGGTATGGCTACACCTTC	CASSRDRGPGYGYTF
14	TRBJ2-3	NA	TRBV2	once	TGTGCCAGCAGTGACCGCAGGGCCACAGATACGCAGTATTTT	CASSDRRATDTQYF
11	TRBJ1-2	NA	TRBV20-1	NA	TGCAGTGCCAGTTGGGGGGATGGCTACACCTTC	CSASWGDGYTF
15	TRBJ2-7	TRBD1	TRBV24-1	NA	TGTGCCACCAGTGATGGAGGGACAGGCCCCTACGAGCAGTACTTC	CATSDGGTGPYEQYF
16	TRBJ2-2	TRBD1	TRBV28	NA	TGTGCCAGCAGCCGGACAGGGGGCGCTCAGACCGGGGAGCTGTTTTTT	CASSRTGGAQTGELFF
15	TRBJ2-3	TRBD2	TRBV20-1	NA	TGCAGTGCTAGTGTAGCGGGGGCCGCCACAGATACGCAGTATTTT	CSASVAGAATDTQYF
13	TRBJ1-1	NA	TRBV7-2	NA	TGTGCCAGCAGCCCCCTGGGGGGGACTGAAGCTTTCTTT	CASSPLGGTEAFF
15	TRBJ2-3	NA	TRBV2	NA	TGTGCCAGCAGTGAAGGCGCTAGTAGCACAGATACGCAGTATTTT	CASSEGASSTDTQYF
19	TRBJ1-1	TRBD1	TRBV9	NA	TGTGCCAGCAGCGTAATAGGACAGGATATCTGGTTAATGAACACTGAAGCTTTCTTT	CASSVIGQDIWLMNTEAFF
17	TRBJ2-3	TRBD2	TRBV24-1	NA	TGTGCCACCAGTGATTATGGGTCTAGCGGGGGTCGAGATACGCAGTATTTT	CATSDYGSSGGRDTQYF